These T cell receptor beta chains were read from a single sample in a study of shared clonotypes between healthy human individuals. The protocol was immunoSEQ multiplex PCR, while the TCRdb copy is restricted to in-frame clones and leaves out a portion. The data show approximately 2,200,000 clones, approximately 94% seen once. The specimen sequenced was naive CD8+ T cells from PBMCs. These receptors originate from a man aged 18 to 35 in good health. Some clones in this sample may be carry-over from other donors' samples. CDR3s include the opening cysteine and the closing phenylalanine or tryptophan. The D gene is left open where the match is weak. Clone size is given for some rows only: seen once, a few or many times, or a class if the clone is expanded.

V gene	J gene	clone size	D gene	CDR3 protein	CDR3 DNA
TRBV25-1	TRBJ2-1	-	TRBD2	CASSEFGTSGNEQFF	TGTGCCAGCAGTGAATTCGGGACTAGCGGCAATGAGCAGTTCTTC
TRBV11-2	TRBJ2-3	once	TRBD2	CASSQGLAGGHGTDTQYF	TGTGCCAGCAGCCAGGGACTAGCGGGAGGGCATGGCACAGATACGCAGTATTTT
TRBV7-6	TRBJ1-4	-	TRBD1	CASSLEDRLNEKLFF	TGTGCCAGCAGCTTAGAGGACAGGTTAAATGAAAAACTGTTTTTT
TRBV6-6	TRBJ2-2	-	-	CASSATDRNTGELFF	TGTGCCAGCAGTGCCACGGACAGGAACACCGGGGAGCTGTTTTTT
TRBV18	TRBJ1-1	-	-	CASSPASRGLKTEAFF	TGTGCCAGCTCACCGGCCTCCCGTGGGCTGAAGACTGAAGCTTTCTTT
TRBV13	TRBJ2-7	-	-	CASSLAGSSYEQYF	TGTGCCAGCAGCTTGGCGGGGAGCTCCTACGAGCAGTACTTC
TRBV5-6	TRBJ2-7	-	-	CASSPGAYYEQYF	TGTGCCAGCAGCCCGGGGGCTTACTACGAGCAGTACTTC
TRBV30	TRBJ2-1	-	TRBD2	CAWTDLGLAVYNEQFF	TGTGCCTGGACCGACTTGGGACTAGCGGTCTACAATGAGCAGTTCTTC
TRBV19	TRBJ2-7	-	-	CASSTPWGRFEQYF	TGTGCCAGTAGTACCCCCTGGGGGAGATTCGAGCAGTACTTC
TRBV5-1	TRBJ2-1	once	TRBD2	CASSPTSGSSYNEQFF	TGCGCCAGCAGCCCGACTAGCGGGAGTTCCTACAATGAGCAGTTCTTC
TRBV10-1	TRBJ2-2	few	-	CASRTNTGELFF	TGCGCCAGCAGGACGAACACCGGGGAGCTGTTTTTT
TRBV6-5	TRBJ2-7	-	TRBD2	CASSYEPSGSYEQYF	TGTGCCAGCAGTTACGAACCTAGCGGGAGTTACGAGCAGTACTTC